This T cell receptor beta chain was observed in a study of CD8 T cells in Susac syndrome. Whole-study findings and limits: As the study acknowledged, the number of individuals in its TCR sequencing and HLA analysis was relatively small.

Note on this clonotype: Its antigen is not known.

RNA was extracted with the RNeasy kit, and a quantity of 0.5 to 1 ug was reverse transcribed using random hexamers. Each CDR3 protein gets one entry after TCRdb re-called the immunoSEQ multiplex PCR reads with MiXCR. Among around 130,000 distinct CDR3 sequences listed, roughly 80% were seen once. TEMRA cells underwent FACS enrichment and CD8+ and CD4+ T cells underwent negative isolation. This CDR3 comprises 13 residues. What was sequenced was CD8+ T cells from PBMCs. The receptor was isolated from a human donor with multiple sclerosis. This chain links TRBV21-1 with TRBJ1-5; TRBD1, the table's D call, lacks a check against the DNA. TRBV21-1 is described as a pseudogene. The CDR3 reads CASSTSTRGVQHF. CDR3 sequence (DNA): TGTGCCAGCAGCACATCCACAAGGGGGGTCCAGCATTTT.